This T cell receptor (beta chain) is drawn from a study of CD8+ T cells in alopecia areata. Trimming took 2 bases from V and 2 from J, leaving 12 bases between them. The CDR3 totals 15 residues. Germline CDR1 and CDR2: MDHEN and SYDVKM. RNA extraction and reverse transcription yielded cDNA as sequencing template. Some clones are missing from TCRdb's copy, which holds only in-frame ones; the method was immunoSEQ multiplex PCR. The repertoire consists of about 140,000 clones, with 50% to 65% occurring once and the leading ten covering less than 5%. T lymphocytes (CD4+ and CD8+) were sorted from PBMCs. This sequence joins TRBV28 and TRBJ2-5; D may correspond to TRBD1 or TRBD2 (5 bases each). Input material: CD4+ T cells sorted from blood. This TCR derives from a human donor in good health. CDR3 protein: CASSLGGRGQETQYF. CDR3 nucleotide sequence: TGTGCCAGCAGTTTAGGGGGACGGGGACAAGAGACCCAGTACTTC.